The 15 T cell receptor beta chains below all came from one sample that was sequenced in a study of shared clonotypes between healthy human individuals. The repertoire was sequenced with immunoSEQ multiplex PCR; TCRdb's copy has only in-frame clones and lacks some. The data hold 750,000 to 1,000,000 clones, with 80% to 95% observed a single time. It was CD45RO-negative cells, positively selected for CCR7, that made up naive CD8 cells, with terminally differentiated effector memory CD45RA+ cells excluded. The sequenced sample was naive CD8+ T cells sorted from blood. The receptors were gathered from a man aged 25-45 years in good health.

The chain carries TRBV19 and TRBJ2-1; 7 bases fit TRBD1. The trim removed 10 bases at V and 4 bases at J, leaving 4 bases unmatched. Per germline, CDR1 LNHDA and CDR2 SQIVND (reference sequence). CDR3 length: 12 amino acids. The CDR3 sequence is CATTTGYNEQFF. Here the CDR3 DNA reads TGTGCCACCACGACAGGGTACAATGAGCAGTTCTTC.

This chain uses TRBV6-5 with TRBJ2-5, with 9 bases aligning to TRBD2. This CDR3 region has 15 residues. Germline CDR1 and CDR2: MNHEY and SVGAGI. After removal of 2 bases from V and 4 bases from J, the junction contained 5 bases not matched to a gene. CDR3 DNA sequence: TGTGCCAGCAGTTACCGGGGTAGCGGGAGAGAGACCCAGTACTTC. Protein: CASSYRGSGRETQYF.

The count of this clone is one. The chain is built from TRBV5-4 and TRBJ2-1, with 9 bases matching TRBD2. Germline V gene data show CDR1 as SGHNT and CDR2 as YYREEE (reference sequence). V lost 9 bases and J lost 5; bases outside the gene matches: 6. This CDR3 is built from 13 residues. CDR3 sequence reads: CAISASGNNEQFF. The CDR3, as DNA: TGTGCCATTTCAGCTAGCGGGAACAATGAGCAGTTCTTC.

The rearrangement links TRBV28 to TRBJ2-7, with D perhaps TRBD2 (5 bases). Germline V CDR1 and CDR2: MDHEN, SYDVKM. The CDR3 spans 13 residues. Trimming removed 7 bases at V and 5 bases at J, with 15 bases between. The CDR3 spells CASTLGGWNEQYF. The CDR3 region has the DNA TGTGCCAGCACCTTGGGCGGGTGGAACGAGCAGTACTTC.

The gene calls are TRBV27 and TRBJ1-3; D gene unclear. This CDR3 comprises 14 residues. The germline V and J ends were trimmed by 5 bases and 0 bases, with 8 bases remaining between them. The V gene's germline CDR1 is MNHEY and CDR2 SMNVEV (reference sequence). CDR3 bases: TGTGCCAGCAGTCCAGCCAGCTCTGGAAACACCATATATTTT. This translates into CASSPASSGNTIYF.

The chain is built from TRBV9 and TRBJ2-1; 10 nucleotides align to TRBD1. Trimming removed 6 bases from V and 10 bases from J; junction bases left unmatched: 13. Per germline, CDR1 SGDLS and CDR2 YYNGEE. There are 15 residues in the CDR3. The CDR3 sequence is CASMRGTGAFEEQFF. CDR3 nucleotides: TGTGCCAGCATGCGGGGGACAGGGGCCTTCGAGGAGCAGTTCTTC.

DNA for the CDR3: TGTGCCAGCAGCGTAGAGGGGCGGGAGGGTGCAGATACGCAGTATTTT. Protein: CASSVEGREGADTQYF. The chain joins TRBV9 to TRBJ2-3; the match to TRBD2 covers 9 bases. This CDR3 spans 16 amino acids. V gave up 0 bases and J gave up 4 bases; unmatched junction bases: 6. Germline CDR1 and CDR2: SGDLS and YYNGEE.

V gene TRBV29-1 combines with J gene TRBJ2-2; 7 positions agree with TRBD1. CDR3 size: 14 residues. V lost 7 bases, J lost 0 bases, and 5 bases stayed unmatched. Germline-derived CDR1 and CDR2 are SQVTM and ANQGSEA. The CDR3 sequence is CSARTGSNTGELFF. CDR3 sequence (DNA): TGCAGCGCTCGGACAGGATCGAACACCGGGGAGCTGTTTTTT.

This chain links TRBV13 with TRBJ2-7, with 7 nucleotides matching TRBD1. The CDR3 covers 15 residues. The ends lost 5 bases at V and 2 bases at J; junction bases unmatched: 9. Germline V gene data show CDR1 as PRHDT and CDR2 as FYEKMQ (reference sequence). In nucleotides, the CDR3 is TGTGCCAGCAGCGAACAGGGACAGTCAACCTACGAGCAGTACTTC. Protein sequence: CASSEQGQSTYEQYF. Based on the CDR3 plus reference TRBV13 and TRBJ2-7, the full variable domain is AAGVIQSPRHLIKEKRETATLKCYPIPRHDTVYWYQQGPGQDPQFLISFYEKMQSDKGSIPDRFSAQQFSDYHSELNMSSLELGDSALYFCASSEQGQSTYEQYFGPGTRLTVT.

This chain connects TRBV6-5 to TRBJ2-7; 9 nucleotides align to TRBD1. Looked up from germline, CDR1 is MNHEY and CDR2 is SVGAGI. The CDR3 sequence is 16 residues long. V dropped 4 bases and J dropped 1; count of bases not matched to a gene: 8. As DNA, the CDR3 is TGTGCCAGCAGTTCGCTGACGGGACAGGGTTCCTACGAGCAGTACTTC. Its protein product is CASSSLTGQGSYEQYF.

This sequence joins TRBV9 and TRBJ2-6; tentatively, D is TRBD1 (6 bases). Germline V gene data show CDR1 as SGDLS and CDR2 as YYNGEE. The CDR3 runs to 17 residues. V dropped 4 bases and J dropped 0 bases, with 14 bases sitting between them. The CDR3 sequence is CASSPTDRHSGANVLTF. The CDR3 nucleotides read TGTGCCAGCAGCCCAACGGACAGACACTCTGGGGCCAACGTCCTGACTTTC. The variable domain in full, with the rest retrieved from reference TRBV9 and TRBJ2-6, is DSGVTQTPKHLITATGQRVTLRCSPRSGDLSVYWYQQSLDQGLQFLIQYYNGEERAKGNILERFSAQQFPDLHSELNLSSLELGDSALYFCASSPTDRHSGANVLTFGAGSRLTVL.

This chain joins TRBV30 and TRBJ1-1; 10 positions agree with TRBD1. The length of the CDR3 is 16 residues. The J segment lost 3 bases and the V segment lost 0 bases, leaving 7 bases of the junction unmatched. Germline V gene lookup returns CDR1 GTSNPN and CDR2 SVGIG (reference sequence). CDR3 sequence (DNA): TGTGCCTGGAGTGTACGGCCCGGACAGGGGGACACTGAAGCTTTCTTT. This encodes CAWSVRPGQGDTEAFF.

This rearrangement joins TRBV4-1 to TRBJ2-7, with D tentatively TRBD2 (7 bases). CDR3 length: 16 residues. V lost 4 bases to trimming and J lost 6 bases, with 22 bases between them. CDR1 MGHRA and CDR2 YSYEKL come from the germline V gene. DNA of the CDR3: TGCGCCAGCAGCCCCCTGGGGGGGCATTCGGGTGGCGAGCAGTACTTC. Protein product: CASSPLGGHSGGEQYF.

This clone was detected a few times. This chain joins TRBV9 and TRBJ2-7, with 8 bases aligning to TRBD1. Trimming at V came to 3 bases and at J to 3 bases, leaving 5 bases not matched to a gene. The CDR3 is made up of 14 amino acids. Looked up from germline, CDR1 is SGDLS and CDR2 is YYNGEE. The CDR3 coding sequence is TGTGCCAGCAGCGCCAGGACAGGGCACTACGAGCAGTACTTC. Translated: CASSARTGHYEQYF.

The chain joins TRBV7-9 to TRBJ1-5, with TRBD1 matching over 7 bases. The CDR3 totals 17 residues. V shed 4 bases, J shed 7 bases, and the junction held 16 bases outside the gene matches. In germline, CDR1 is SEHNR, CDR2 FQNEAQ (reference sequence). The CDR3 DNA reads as TGTGCCAGCAGCTCCCTGGGACAGCCTGAAAATGGGCAGCCCCAGCATTTT. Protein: CASSSLGQPENGQPQHF.